Listed below are T cell receptor beta chains from one sample, sequenced in a study of cytomegalovirus exposure and HLA in healthy donors. Profiling relied on immunoSEQ multiplex PCR, and the TCRdb table lists in-frame clones only, not all of them. The sample holds under 150,000 clones, about 82% seen once. Sequencing was carried out using PBMCs. Every receptor here comes from a man aged 25-40 years in good health and CMV-seronegative. Each CDR3 is given with its conserved first and last residue. Fields, in order: D gene, J gene, clone size, V gene, CDR3 protein, CDR3 DNA. The D gene is left open where the match is weak. Size tells how often a clone was seen (once, few, many) or the class of an expanded clone, and some rows leave it out.

D gene: TRBD1; J gene: TRBJ1-6; clone size: NA; V gene: TRBV25-1; CDR3 protein: CASSPFTGGPSPLHF; CDR3 DNA: TGTGCCAGCAGCCCCTTTACAGGGGGCCCCTCACCCCTCCACTTT
D gene: NA; J gene: TRBJ1-2; clone size: NA; V gene: TRBV4-1; CDR3 protein: CASSDLRGRSYGYTF; CDR3 DNA: TGCGCCAGCAGCGACCTCAGGGGACGCAGCTATGGCTACACCTTC
D gene: NA; J gene: TRBJ1-2; clone size: NA; V gene: TRBV30; CDR3 protein: CAWIGGRLSPTGYPF; CDR3 DNA: TGTGCCTGGATCGGGGGGCGCTTAAGTCCTACTGGCTACCCCTTC
D gene: TRBD1; J gene: TRBJ2-7; clone size: NA; V gene: TRBV11-2; CDR3 protein: CASSLRDRGMYSYEQYF; CDR3 DNA: TGTGCCAGCAGCTTAAGGGACAGGGGGATGTACTCCTACGAGCAGTACTTC
D gene: TRBD2; J gene: TRBJ2-1; clone size: NA; V gene: TRBV2; CDR3 protein: CASSELWREAHFLPYNEQFF; CDR3 DNA: TGTGCCAGCAGTGAATTATGGCGGGAGGCACACTTTTTACCCTACAATGAGCAGTTCTTC
D gene: TRBD1; J gene: TRBJ2-7; clone size: NA; V gene: TRBV5-1; CDR3 protein: CASSLDDTGGGYEQYF; CDR3 DNA: TGCGCCAGCAGCTTGGATGATACAGGGGGCGGTTACGAGCAGTACTTC
D gene: TRBD2; J gene: TRBJ2-1; clone size: NA; V gene: TRBV15; CDR3 protein: CATSRVYSGVHNEQFF; CDR3 DNA: TGTGCCACCAGCAGAGTGTATAGCGGGGTCCACAATGAGCAGTTCTTC
D gene: TRBD2; J gene: TRBJ2-1; clone size: NA; V gene: TRBV7-9; CDR3 protein: CASSLGPGAGGLGDEQFF; CDR3 DNA: TGTGCCAGCAGCTTGGGGCCAGGGGCGGGGGGGCTTGGGGATGAGCAGTTCTTC
D gene: NA; J gene: TRBJ1-1; clone size: NA; V gene: TRBV5-1; CDR3 protein: CASSLGTAASRNTEAFF; CDR3 DNA: TGCGCCAGCAGCTTGGGAACTGCGGCTAGCCGGAACACTGAAGCTTTCTTT
D gene: NA; J gene: TRBJ2-5; clone size: NA; V gene: TRBV7-9; CDR3 protein: CASSLGQGYQETQYF; CDR3 DNA: TGTGCCAGCAGCTTAGGGCAGGGCTACCAAGAGACCCAGTACTTC
D gene: NA; J gene: TRBJ1-5; clone size: once; V gene: TRBV7-9; CDR3 protein: CASSLAGGGNQPQHF; CDR3 DNA: TGTGCCAGCAGCTTAGCAGGAGGGGGCAATCAGCCCCAGCATTTT
D gene: NA; J gene: TRBJ1-2; clone size: NA; V gene: TRBV5-1; CDR3 protein: CASRVQGTNYGYTF; CDR3 DNA: TGCGCCAGCAGAGTCCAGGGTACTAACTATGGCTACACCTTC
D gene: TRBD1; J gene: TRBJ1-1; clone size: once; V gene: TRBV27; CDR3 protein: CASSSTGSNTEAFF; CDR3 DNA: TGTGCCAGCAGTTCGACAGGGTCGAACACTGAAGCTTTCTTT
D gene: NA; J gene: TRBJ2-5; clone size: NA; V gene: TRBV15; CDR3 protein: CATSKPPPFRYQETQYF; CDR3 DNA: TGTGCCACCAGCAAGCCCCCCCCGTTCAGGTACCAAGAGACCCAGTACTTC
D gene: NA; J gene: TRBJ2-7; clone size: NA; V gene: TRBV6-5; CDR3 protein: CASSHPDRPPYEQYF; CDR3 DNA: TGTGCCAGCAGTCACCCCGACAGGCCCCCCTACGAGCAGTACTTC
D gene: TRBD1; J gene: TRBJ1-5; clone size: NA; V gene: TRBV6-1; CDR3 protein: CASSSTGGQPQHF; CDR3 DNA: TGTGCCAGCAGTTCAACAGGGGGACAGCCCCAGCATTTT
D gene: TRBD1; J gene: TRBJ2-2; clone size: NA; V gene: TRBV5-1; CDR3 protein: CASSLDLWDSVTSTGELFF; CDR3 DNA: TGCGCCAGCAGCTTGGATCTCTGGGACAGCGTGACGAGCACCGGGGAGCTGTTTTTT
D gene: TRBD1; J gene: TRBJ1-2; clone size: NA; V gene: TRBV5-1; CDR3 protein: CASSLRQGGDYGYTF; CDR3 DNA: TGCGCCAGCAGCCTAAGACAGGGGGGGGACTATGGCTACACCTTC
D gene: NA; J gene: TRBJ2-7; clone size: NA; V gene: TRBV2; CDR3 protein: CASKGQISSYEQYF; CDR3 DNA: TGTGCCAGCAAAGGACAAATAAGCTCCTACGAGCAGTACTTC
D gene: TRBD2; J gene: TRBJ2-7; clone size: NA; V gene: TRBV28; CDR3 protein: CASRSSGGHSYEQYF; CDR3 DNA: TGTGCCAGCAGAAGTAGCGGGGGGCACTCCTACGAGCAGTACTTC
D gene: NA; J gene: TRBJ1-1; clone size: NA; V gene: TRBV15; CDR3 protein: CATSYRRGFPVAFF; CDR3 DNA: TGTGCCACCAGCTACCGACGGGGTTTCCCAGTCGCTTTCTTT
D gene: NA; J gene: TRBJ1-1; clone size: few; V gene: TRBV28; CDR3 protein: CASRKDSMNTEAFF; CDR3 DNA: TGTGCCAGCAGAAAGGACAGCATGAACACTGAAGCTTTCTTT
D gene: TRBD1; J gene: TRBJ1-5; clone size: NA; V gene: TRBV6-1; CDR3 protein: CASSQDRGNNQPQHF; CDR3 DNA: TGTGCCAGCAGTCAAGACAGGGGGAACAATCAGCCCCAGCATTTT
D gene: TRBD1; J gene: TRBJ1-1; clone size: few; V gene: TRBV7-3; CDR3 protein: CASSENPPGQASF; CDR3 DNA: TGTGCCAGCAGCGAAAATCCACCGGGACAGGCCTCCTTT
D gene: TRBD2; J gene: TRBJ2-7; clone size: NA; V gene: TRBV19; CDR3 protein: CASSSGSRYEQYF; CDR3 DNA: TGTGCCAGTAGTAGCGGGAGTCGGTACGAGCAGTACTTC
D gene: TRBD1; J gene: TRBJ2-7; clone size: NA; V gene: TRBV9; CDR3 protein: CASGQGAGEQYF; CDR3 DNA: TGTGCCAGCGGACAGGGGGCAGGGGAGCAGTACTTC
D gene: NA; J gene: TRBJ1-2; clone size: NA; V gene: TRBV7-9; CDR3 protein: CASSFDRRAPYGYTF; CDR3 DNA: TGTGCCAGCAGCTTTGACAGGCGTGCTCCCTATGGCTACACCTTC
D gene: NA; J gene: TRBJ2-7; clone size: NA; V gene: TRBV18; CDR3 protein: CASSPPVRDEQYF; CDR3 DNA: TGTGCCAGCTCACCACCGGTCAGGGACGAGCAGTACTTC
D gene: NA; J gene: TRBJ1-4; clone size: NA; V gene: TRBV2; CDR3 protein: CASRISQGNQRRDEKLFF; CDR3 DNA: TGTGCCAGCAGAATCTCTCAGGGGAATCAGAGGAGAGATGAAAAACTGTTTTTT